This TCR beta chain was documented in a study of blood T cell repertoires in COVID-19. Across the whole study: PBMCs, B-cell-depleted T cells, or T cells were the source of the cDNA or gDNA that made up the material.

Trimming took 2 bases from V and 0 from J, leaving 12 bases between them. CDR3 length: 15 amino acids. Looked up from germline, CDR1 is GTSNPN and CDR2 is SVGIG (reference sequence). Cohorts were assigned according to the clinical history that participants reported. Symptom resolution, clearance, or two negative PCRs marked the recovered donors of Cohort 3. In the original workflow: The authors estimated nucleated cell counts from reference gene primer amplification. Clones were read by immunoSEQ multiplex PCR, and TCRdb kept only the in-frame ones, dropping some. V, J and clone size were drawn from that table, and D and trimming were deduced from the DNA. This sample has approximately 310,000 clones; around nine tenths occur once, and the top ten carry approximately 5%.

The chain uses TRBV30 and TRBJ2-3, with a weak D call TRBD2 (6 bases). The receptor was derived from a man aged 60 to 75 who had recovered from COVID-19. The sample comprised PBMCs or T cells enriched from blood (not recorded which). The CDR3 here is CAWSLGGTSTDTQYF. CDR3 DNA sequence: TGTGCCTGGAGTTTGGGGGGAACTAGCACAGATACGCAGTATTTT.